This entry lists 19 T cell receptor beta chains sequenced from one sample in a study of read filtering for tumor transcriptome and immune sequencing. The library was built from about 400 ng RNA with molecular barcoded adaptors for alpha/delta and beta/gamma chains. TCRdb re-derived calls from the reads in MiXCR, one entry per CDR3 protein. This sample carries about 14,000 distinct CDR3 sequences, over 20% of them seen once, and the ten largest clones take around 80%. The sample consisted of a population of CD138-negative cells sorted from bone marrow. These receptors were obtained from a donor older than 35 with multiple myeloma.

As concerns this clonotype: One end of the junction varies from germline; a read error may be responsible. This sequence joins TRBV14 and TRBJ2-5; 10 bases line up with TRBD2. This CDR3 spans 18 amino acids. The V gene's germline CDR1 is SGHDN and CDR2 FVKESK. CDR3 in amino acids: CASSQGVFGLAVRETQYF. CDR3 in DNA: TGTGCCAGCAGTCAAGGGGTGTTTGGACTAGCGGTGCGGGAGACCCAGTACTTC.

This clonotype has at least ten counts. The genes are TRBV9 and TRBJ2-6, with D perhaps TRBD2 (5 bases). V lost 0 bases and J lost 0, with 13 bases in between. CDR3 length: 18 residues. Germline CDR1 SGDLS, CDR2 YYNGEE. The DNA of the CDR3 is TGTGCCAGCAGCGTAGGTCTTCGGGGTTTCTCTGGGGCCAACGTCCTGACTTTC. Translation gives CASSVGLRGFSGANVLTF.

The rearrangement links TRBV30 to TRBJ2-4, with 7 bases lining up with TRBD1. The length of the CDR3 is 13 residues. Trimming at V came to 2 bases and at J to 8 bases, leaving 6 bases not matched to a gene. Germline values: CDR1 GTSNPN, CDR2 SVGIG (reference sequence). As DNA, the CDR3 is TGTGCCTGGAGTACAGGGGATTCGGACATTCAGTACTTC. Protein sequence: CAWSTGDSDIQYF.

This clonotype was detected ten times or more. The rearrangement joins TRBV12-3 or TRBV12-4 to TRBJ2-2; D remains ambiguous. The ends were cut back, 5 bases at V and 4 bases at J, with 11 bases in the middle. The CDR3 is 14 residues long. CDR3 sequence: CASSPQQSTGELFF. The DNA of the CDR3 is TGTGCCAGCAGTCCACAACAGAGCACCGGGGAGCTGTTTTTT.

As concerns this clonotype: An end of the junction differs from the germline gene, which may be a read error. This chain links TRBV4-1 with TRBJ2-1; 9 bases line up with TRBD1. The CDR3 runs to 18 residues. Germline lookup yields CDR1 MGHRA and CDR2 YSYEKL. CDR3 nucleotide sequence: TGCGCCAGCAGCCAGGAATTTCTTGGACAGGGGTCCTGCAATGAGCAGTTCTTC. Amino acid sequence: CASSQEFLGQGSCNEQFF.

The rearrangement uses TRBV12-3 or TRBV12-4 and TRBJ1-3, with 7 bases that match TRBD1. This CDR3 has 14 amino acids. V lost 10 bases, J lost 2 bases, and 8 bases stayed unmatched. CDR3: CATTTGDPGNTIYF. As DNA, the CDR3 is TGTGCCACAACAACAGGGGACCCTGGAAACACCATATATTTT.

The V call is TRBV29-1, the J call TRBJ1-2, with 7 bases that match TRBD1. Germline CDR1 is SQVTM and CDR2 is ANQGSEA. The V and J ends lost 4 bases and 6 bases, in that order; junction bases with no gene match: 17. This CDR3 has 16 amino acids. The CDR3 DNA is TGCAGCGTTGCACCGATCGGGACAGTGCGGAAGGATGGCTACACCTTC. As protein: CSVAPIGTVRKDGYTF.

For this clonotype: This likely traces to a read error, being one base from a far larger clone. The rearrangement uses TRBV6-6 and TRBJ2-6; TRBD1 matches 7 bases. The CDR3 length is 19 residues. Germline trimming cut 0 bases from V and 4 bases from J; bases unmatched to any gene: 12. Germline CDR1 MNHNY, CDR2 SVGAGI (reference sequence). The CDR3: CASSYSPWDSHRGANVLTF. The CDR3 nucleotides read TGTGCCAGCAGTTACTCTCCATGGGACAGCCATCGGGGGGCCAACGTCCTGACTTTC.

Points on this clonotype: A much larger clone differs from this one at a single base, so this may be a read error. The CDR3 spells CASSQTELGELFF. Written as DNA, the CDR3 is TGCGCCAGCAGCCAGACAGAGCTCGGGGAGCTGTTTTTT. The chain has TRBV4-1 and TRBJ2-2; D is perhaps TRBD1 (5 bases). The CDR3 covers 13 residues. The V and J ends lost 3 bases and 7 bases respectively, with 9 bases between them. Germline V gives CDR1 MGHRA, CDR2 YSYEKL.

The chain couples TRBV12-5 to TRBJ2-5, with D possibly matching TRBD1 (6 bases). CDR1 is LGHNT, CDR2 FRNRAP, per germline. The CDR3 runs to 13 residues. Deletions cut 5 bases from V and 6 bases from J, with 13 bases between. The CDR3 bases are TGTGCTAGTGGTCGAACAGGGCCCCAGACCCAGTACTTC. Residues: CASGRTGPQTQYF.

This clonotype appeared many times. The chain links TRBV4-1 to TRBJ2-7; 8 nucleotides align to TRBD1. Germline CDR1 is MGHRA and CDR2 is YSYEKL. V was clipped by 3 bases and J by 4 bases; unmatched bases: 2. This CDR3 is 13 amino acids long. CDR3 residues: CASSHRQGYEQYF. Written as DNA, the CDR3 is TGCGCCAGCAGCCACAGACAGGGGTACGAGCAGTACTTC.

The V gene is TRBV29-1, the J gene TRBJ1-4, with D tentatively TRBD1 (5 bases). V was trimmed by 7 bases and J by 3 bases, leaving 12 bases between them. Germline CDR1 is SQVTM and CDR2 is ANQGSEA. The CDR3 has 13 residues. CDR3 DNA sequence: TGCAGCGCCCTGGTACAGGCTAATGAAAAACTGTTTTTT. Amino acid sequence: CSALVQANEKLFF.

This clonotype is termed medium-sized. A read error may produce the germline difference seen at one junction end. CDR3 sequence: CASSQEVASGRGEQFF. DNA for the CDR3: TGTGCCAGCAGCCAAGAAGTAGCTAGCGGGAGGGGTGAGCAGTTCTTC. The chain employs TRBV4-1 and TRBJ2-1, with 12 nucleotides matching TRBD2. Per germline, CDR1 MGHRA and CDR2 YSYEKL. CDR3 length equals 16 residues.

This sequence joins TRBV4-1 and TRBJ2-2, with D possibly TRBD1 on 6 matching bases. The CDR3 loop spans 16 amino acids. With 0 bases removed from V and 4 bases from J, the gap between germline ends came to 12 bases. Germline lookup yields CDR1 MGHRA and CDR2 YSYEKL. CDR3 in DNA: TGCGCCAGCAGCCAAGACAGGGGAAGGGGCACCGGGGAGCTGTTTTTT. Protein product: CASSQDRGRGTGELFF.

This clonotype was seen a handful of times. V gene TRBV13 combines with J gene TRBJ1-3; tentative D call: TRBD1 (5 bases). The CDR3 extends over 16 amino acids. The germline V gene has CDR1 PRHDT and CDR2 FYEKMQ (reference sequence). Trimming left V 5 bases short and J 0 bases short, with 14 bases between. CDR3 amino acids: CASSRRQFNSGNTIYF. The CDR3 DNA follows: TGTGCCAGCAGCAGACGACAGTTTAACTCTGGAAACACCATATATTTT. The full variable domain, rest sourced from reference TRBV13 and TRBJ1-3, is AAGVIQSPRHLIKEKRETATLKCYPIPRHDTVYWYQQGPGQDPQFLISFYEKMQSDKGSIPDRFSAQQFSDYHSELNMSSLELGDSALYFCASSRRQFNSGNTIYFGEGSWLTVV.

This clonotype was recorded at least ten times. The rearrangement links TRBV6-6 to TRBJ2-3, with 9 bases that match TRBD1. After removal of 0 bases from V and 0 bases from J, the junction contained 4 bases not matched to a gene. The length of the CDR3 is 17 residues. The germline V gene has CDR1 MNHNY and CDR2 SVGAGI (reference sequence). This CDR3 is CASSYSGTGFSTDTQYF. CDR3 coding DNA: TGTGCCAGCAGTTACTCCGGGACAGGGTTCAGCACAGATACGCAGTATTTT.

The V call is TRBV7-9, the J call TRBJ2-7; 8 nucleotides line up with TRBD2. Trimming removed 5 bases from V and 5 bases from J; junction bases left unmatched: 5. This CDR3 is 13 amino acids long. The V gene's germline CDR1 is SEHNR and CDR2 FQNEAQ (reference sequence). The CDR3 spells CASSSGRIDEQYF. The CDR3 DNA reads TGTGCCAGCAGCAGCGGGAGAATCGACGAGCAGTACTTC.

This clonotype occurred a few times. A junction end diverges from the germline sequence, so it may reflect a read error. This chain connects TRBV6-5 to TRBJ2-7; D unclear. CDR1 MNHEY and CDR2 SVGAGI come from the germline V gene. The CDR3 consists of 13 residues. The CDR3 loop is CASSSRWAYERYF. The CDR3 DNA sequence: TGTGCCAGCAGTTCAAGATGGGCCTACGAGCGGTACTTC.

This clonotype was found many times. The rearrangement links TRBV6-5 to TRBJ1-2, with 12 bases fitting TRBD1. Germline V lookup: CDR1 MNHEY, CDR2 SVGAGI. The CDR3 is 13 residues long. With V trimmed by 5 bases and J by 8 bases, 3 bases remained unmatched. CDR3: CASSPGTGGGYTF. The DNA of the CDR3 is TGTGCCAGCAGTCCCGGGACAGGGGGCGGCTACACCTTC.